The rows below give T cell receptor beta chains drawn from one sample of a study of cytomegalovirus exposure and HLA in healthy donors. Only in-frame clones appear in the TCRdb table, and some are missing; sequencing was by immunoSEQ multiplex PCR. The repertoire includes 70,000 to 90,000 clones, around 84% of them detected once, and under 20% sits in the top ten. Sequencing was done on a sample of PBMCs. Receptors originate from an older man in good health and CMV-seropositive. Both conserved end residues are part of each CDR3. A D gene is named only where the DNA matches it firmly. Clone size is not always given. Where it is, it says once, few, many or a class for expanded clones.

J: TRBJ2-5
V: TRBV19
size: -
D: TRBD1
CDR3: CASSDGTVETQYF
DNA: TGTGCCAGTAGTGACGGGACAGTAGAGACCCAGTACTTC

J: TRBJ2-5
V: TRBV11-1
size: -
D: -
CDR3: CASSPLSAETQYF
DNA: TGTGCCAGCAGCCCGCTTAGTGCAGAGACCCAGTACTTC

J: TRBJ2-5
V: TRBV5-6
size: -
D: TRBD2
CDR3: CASSFAGGLETQYF
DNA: TGTGCCAGCAGCTTTGCGGGAGGACTAGAGACCCAGTACTTC

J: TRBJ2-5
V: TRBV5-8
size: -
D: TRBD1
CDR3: CASSLRQGARETQYF
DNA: TGTGCCAGCAGCCTTCGGCAGGGGGCTAGAGAGACCCAGTACTTC

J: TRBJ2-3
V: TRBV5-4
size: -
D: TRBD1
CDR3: CASSLGQGPSTDTQYF
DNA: TGTGCCAGCAGCTTGGGACAGGGGCCTAGCACAGATACGCAGTATTTT

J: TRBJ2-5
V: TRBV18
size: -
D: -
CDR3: CASSLVEETQYF
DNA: TGTGCCAGCTCCCTGGTAGAGGAGACCCAGTACTTC

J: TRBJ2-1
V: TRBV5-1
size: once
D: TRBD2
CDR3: CASTAGNSYNEQFF
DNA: TGCGCCAGCACAGCGGGGAACTCCTACAATGAGCAGTTCTTC

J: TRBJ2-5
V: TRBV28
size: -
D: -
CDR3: CASSIGGRGGGWAQYF
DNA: TGTGCCAGCAGTATCGGAGGGAGAGGGGGCGGGTGGGCCCAGTACTTC

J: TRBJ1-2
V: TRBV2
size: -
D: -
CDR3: CASSKGDLRISGYTF
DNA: TGTGCCAGCAGTAAAGGGGACTTAAGGATATCTGGCTACACCTTC

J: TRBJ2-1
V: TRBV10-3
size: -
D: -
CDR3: CAIRPGVAYNEQFF
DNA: TGTGCCATCAGGCCGGGTGTCGCCTACAATGAGCAGTTCTTC

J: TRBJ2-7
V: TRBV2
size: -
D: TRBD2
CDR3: CASNKPGLADYEQYF
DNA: TGTGCCAGCAATAAACCGGGACTAGCGGACTACGAGCAGTACTTC

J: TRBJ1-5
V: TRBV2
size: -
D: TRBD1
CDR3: CASSGGQGNQPQHF
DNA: TGTGCCAGCAGTGGGGGACAGGGCAATCAGCCCCAGCATTTT

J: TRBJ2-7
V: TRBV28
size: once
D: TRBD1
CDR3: CASSPNPPGQGHEQYF
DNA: TGTGCCAGCAGTCCAAACCCTCCTGGACAGGGGCACGAGCAGTACTTC

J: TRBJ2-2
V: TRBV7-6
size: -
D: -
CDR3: CASSLSLRTVNTGELFF
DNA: TGTGCCAGCAGCTTATCCCTTAGGACAGTTAACACCGGGGAGCTGTTTTTT

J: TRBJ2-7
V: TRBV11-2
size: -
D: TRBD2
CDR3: CASSLGGTSFDEQYF
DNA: TGTGCCAGCAGCTTAGGAGGGACTAGCTTCGACGAGCAGTACTTC

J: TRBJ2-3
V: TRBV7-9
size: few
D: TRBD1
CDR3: CASSTRTGSDTQYF
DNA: TGTGCCAGCAGCACACGGACAGGCTCAGATACGCAGTATTTT

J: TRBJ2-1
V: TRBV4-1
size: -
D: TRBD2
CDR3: CASSQNSSGSKAPFEQFF
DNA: TGCGCCAGCAGCCAAAATTCTAGCGGGAGCAAAGCGCCATTTGAGCAGTTCTTC

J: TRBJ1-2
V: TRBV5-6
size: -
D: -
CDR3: CASSFSNYGYTF
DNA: TGTGCCAGCAGCTTTTCAAACTATGGCTACACCTTC

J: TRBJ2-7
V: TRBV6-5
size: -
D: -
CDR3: CASSYSNRRDYEQYF
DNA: TGTGCCAGCAGTTACTCTAACAGGAGGGACTACGAGCAGTACTTC

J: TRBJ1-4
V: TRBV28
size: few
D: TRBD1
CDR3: CASTQGTEEKLFF
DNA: TGTGCCAGCACCCAAGGGACAGAGGAAAAACTGTTTTTT

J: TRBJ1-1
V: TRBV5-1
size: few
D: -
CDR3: CASSFGTGRTEAFF
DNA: TGCGCCAGCAGCTTTGGGACGGGGAGGACTGAAGCTTTCTTT

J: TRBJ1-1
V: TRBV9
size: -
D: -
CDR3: CASSVGQGTTEAFF
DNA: TGTGCCAGCAGCGTAGGGCAGGGGACCACTGAAGCTTTCTTT

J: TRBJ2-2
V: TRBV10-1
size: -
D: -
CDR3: CASSREPNTGELFF
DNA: TGCGCCAGCAGTAGAGAACCGAACACCGGGGAGCTGTTTTTT

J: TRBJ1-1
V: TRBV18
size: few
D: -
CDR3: CASSPTGRGTEAFF
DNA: TGTGCCAGCTCACCAACAGGACGAGGCACTGAAGCTTTCTTT

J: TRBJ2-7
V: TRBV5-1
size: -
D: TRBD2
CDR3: CASSLGLASAWPSYEQYF
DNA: TGCGCCAGCAGCTTGGGACTAGCTTCCGCCTGGCCTTCCTACGAGCAGTACTTC

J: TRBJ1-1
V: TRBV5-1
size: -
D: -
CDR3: CASSWTVMNTEAFF
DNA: TGCGCCAGCAGCTGGACAGTCATGAACACTGAAGCTTTCTTT

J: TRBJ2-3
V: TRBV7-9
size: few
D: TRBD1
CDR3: CASRGQDSTDTQYF
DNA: TGTGCCAGCCGGGGACAGGATAGCACAGATACGCAGTATTTT

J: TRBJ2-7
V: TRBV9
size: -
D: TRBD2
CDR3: CASSKTSGRSHEQYF
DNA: TGTGCCAGCAGCAAGACTAGCGGGAGATCCCACGAGCAGTACTTC

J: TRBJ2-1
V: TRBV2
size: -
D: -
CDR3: CASTRSYNEQFF
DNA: TGTGCCAGCACTCGGTCCTACAATGAGCAGTTCTTC

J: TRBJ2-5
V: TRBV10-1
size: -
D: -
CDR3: CASSDRLQETQYF
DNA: TGCGCCAGCAGTGACAGGCTCCAAGAGACCCAGTACTTC

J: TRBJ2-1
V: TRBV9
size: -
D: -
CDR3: CASSVSGFDYNEQFF
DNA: TGTGCCAGCAGCGTATCCGGGTTCGATTACAATGAGCAGTTCTTC

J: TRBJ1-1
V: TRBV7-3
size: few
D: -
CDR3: CASSRDMNTEAFF
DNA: TGTGCCAGCAGCAGGGACATGAACACTGAAGCTTTCTTT

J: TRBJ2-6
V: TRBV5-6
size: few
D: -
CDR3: CASSLQGWGANVLTF
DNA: TGTGCCAGCAGCTTGCAGGGGTGGGGGGCCAACGTCCTGACTTTC